The T cell receptor beta chain under discussion was sequenced for a study of blood T cell repertoires in COVID-19. Study as a whole: T cells, B-cell-depleted T cells, or PBMCs provided the cDNA or gDNA that served as material.

Data came from immunoSEQ multiplex PCR; TCRdb stores just in-frame clones and leaves some out. The sample lists a few hundred thousand clones, less than 90% occurring once. Adults between roughly 18 and 100 years of age took part from approximately 24 US areas. Allocation to cohorts depended on clinical history reported by the participants. The CDR3 contains 13 residues. Trimming cost V 0 bases and J 11 bases, with 11 bases left between them. Germline CDR1 is SGHRS and CDR2 is YFSETQ. The receptor comes from a woman in her thirties who had recovered from COVID-19. The chain couples TRBV5-1 to TRBJ1-4; no clear D. The sequenced sample was PBMCs or T cells enriched from blood (not recorded which). The CDR3 DNA follows: TGCGCCAGCAGCTTGGGCGGGGTTGAGAAACTGTTTTTT. Translation gives CASSLGGVEKLFF.